The sequence of this T cell receptor beta chain was determined in a study of OX40 agonist ivuxolimab in advanced cancers. Study overall: Ivuxolimab doses were 0.01, 0.1, 0.3, 1.5, 3 or 10 mg/kg every 2 weeks.

Overall study results and limits: Researchers report that CD8+ T cells had, on average, more expanded clones than CD4+. CD4+ and CD8+ T cells in blood underwent clonal expansion by week 6 at 0.1 to 3.0 mg/kg.

The V and J ends lost 1 base and 7 bases respectively, with 10 bases between them. The CDR3 totals 14 residues. CDR1 and CDR2 from the germline V gene are SGHVS and FQNEAQ. The table came from immunoSEQ multiplex PCR; TCRdb's copy has only in-frame clones and leaves some out. Here the sample spans tens of thousands of clones, 93% being singletons. A note on this clone: What it binds is not known.

The rearrangement links TRBV7-8 to TRBJ2-2; D not certain. The sequence was collected from an adult with an advanced solid tumor such as melanoma, head and neck, liver or kidney cancer. This specimen was CD4+ or CD8+ T cells sorted from blood, taken in a trial of the OX40 agonist ivuxolimab. CDR3 nucleotide sequence: TGTGCCAGCAGCTTAGGGGAAATGGGCGGGGAGCTGTTTTTT. Translated: CASSLGEMGGELFF.